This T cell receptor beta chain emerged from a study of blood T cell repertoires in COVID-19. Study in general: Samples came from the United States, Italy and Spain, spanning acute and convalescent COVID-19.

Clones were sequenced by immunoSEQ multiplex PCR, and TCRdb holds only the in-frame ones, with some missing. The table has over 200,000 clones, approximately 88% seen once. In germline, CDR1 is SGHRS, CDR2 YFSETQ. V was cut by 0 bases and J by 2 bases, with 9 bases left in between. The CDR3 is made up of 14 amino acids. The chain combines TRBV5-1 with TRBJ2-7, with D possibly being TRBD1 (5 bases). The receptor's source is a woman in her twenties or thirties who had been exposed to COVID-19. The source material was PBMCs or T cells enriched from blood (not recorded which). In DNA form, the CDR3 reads TGCGCCAGCAGCTTGGATGCAGGGACCTACGAGCAGTACTTC. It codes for CASSLDAGTYEQYF.